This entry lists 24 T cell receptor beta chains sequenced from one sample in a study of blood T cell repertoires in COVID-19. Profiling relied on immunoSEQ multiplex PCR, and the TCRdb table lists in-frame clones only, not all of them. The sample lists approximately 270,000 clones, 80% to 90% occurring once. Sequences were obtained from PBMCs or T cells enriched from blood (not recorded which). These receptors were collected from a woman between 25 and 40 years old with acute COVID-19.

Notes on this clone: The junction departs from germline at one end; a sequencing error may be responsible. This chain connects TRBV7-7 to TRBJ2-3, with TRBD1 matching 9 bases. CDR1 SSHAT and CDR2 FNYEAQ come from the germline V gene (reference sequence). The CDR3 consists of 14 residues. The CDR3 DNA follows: TGTGCTAGCAGCCCCGGACAGGGGTTCGATACGCAGTATTTT. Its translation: CASSPGQGFDTQYF.

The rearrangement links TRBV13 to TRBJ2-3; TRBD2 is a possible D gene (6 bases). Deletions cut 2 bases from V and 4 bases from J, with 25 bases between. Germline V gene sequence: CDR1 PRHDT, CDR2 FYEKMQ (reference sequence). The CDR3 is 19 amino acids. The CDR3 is CASSLWLGRDALPADTQYF. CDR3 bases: TGTGCCAGCAGCTTATGGCTGGGGCGGGACGCCCTCCCCGCAGATACGCAGTATTTT.

The CDR3 bases are TGTGCCAGCAGTGACTCGAAATCGGCTGCTACAGGAATATATGAAAAACTGTTTTTT. It specifies CASSDSKSAATGIYEKLFF. The V call is TRBV6-4, the J call TRBJ1-4, with a possible D match to TRBD1 (5 bases). Germline V gene data show CDR1 as MRHNA and CDR2 as SNTAGT. This CDR3 has 19 residues. Trimming removed 0 bases from V and 6 bases from J, with 23 bases in between.

The CDR3 DNA is TGTGCCAGTAGTAGAACTAGCGGAACCTACAATGAGCAGTTCTTC. Translating gives CASSRTSGTYNEQFF. This chain uses TRBV19 with TRBJ2-1; 8 bases fit TRBD2. Per the germline V gene, CDR1 is LNHDA and CDR2 is SQIVND (reference sequence). J gave up 2 bases and V 4 bases, and 4 bases lay outside the gene matches. CDR3 length equals 15 residues.

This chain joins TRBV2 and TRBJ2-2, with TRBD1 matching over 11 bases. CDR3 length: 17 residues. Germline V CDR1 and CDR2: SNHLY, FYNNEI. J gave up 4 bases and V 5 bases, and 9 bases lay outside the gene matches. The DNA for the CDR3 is TGTGCCAGCAGTCGGACAGGGGGCGCGATGTCCACCGGGGAGCTGTTTTTT. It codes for CASSRTGGAMSTGELFF.

CDR3 sequence: CASSPRRDTEAFF. CDR3 DNA sequence: TGTGCCAGCAGTCCCCGCAGGGACACTGAAGCTTTCTTT. V is TRBV27 and J is TRBJ1-1; weak D call: TRBD1 (5 bases). The CDR3 length is 13 residues. Germline V gene data show CDR1 as MNHEY and CDR2 as SMNVEV (reference sequence). V gave up 5 bases and J gave up 3 bases, with 10 bases separating them.

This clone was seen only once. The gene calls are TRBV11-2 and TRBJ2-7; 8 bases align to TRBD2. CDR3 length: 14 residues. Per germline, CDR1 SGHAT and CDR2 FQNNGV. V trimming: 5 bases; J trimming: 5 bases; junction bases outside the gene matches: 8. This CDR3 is CASSRRGGLDEQYF. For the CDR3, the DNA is TGTGCCAGCAGCCGCCGGGGGGGCCTAGACGAGCAGTACTTC.

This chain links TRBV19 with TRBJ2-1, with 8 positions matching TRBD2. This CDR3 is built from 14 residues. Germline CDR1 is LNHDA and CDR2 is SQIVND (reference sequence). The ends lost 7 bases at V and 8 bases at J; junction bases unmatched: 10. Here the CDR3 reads CASKLVAGLDEQFF. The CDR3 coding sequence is TGTGCCAGTAAGCTGGTAGCGGGATTGGATGAGCAGTTCTTC.

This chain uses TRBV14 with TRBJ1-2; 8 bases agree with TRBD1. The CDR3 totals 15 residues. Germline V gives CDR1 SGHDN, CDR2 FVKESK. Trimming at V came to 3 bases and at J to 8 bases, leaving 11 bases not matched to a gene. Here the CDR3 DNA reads TGTGCCAGCAGCCATATAGGACAGGGACATCGAGGCTACACCTTC. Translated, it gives CASSHIGQGHRGYTF.

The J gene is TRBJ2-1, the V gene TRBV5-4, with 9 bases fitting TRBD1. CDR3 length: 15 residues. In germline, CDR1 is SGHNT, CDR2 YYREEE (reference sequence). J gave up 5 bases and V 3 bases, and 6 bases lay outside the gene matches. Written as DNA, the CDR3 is TGTGCCAGCAGCTGGGACAGGGTAGCGGACAATGAGCAGTTCTTC. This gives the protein CASSWDRVADNEQFF.

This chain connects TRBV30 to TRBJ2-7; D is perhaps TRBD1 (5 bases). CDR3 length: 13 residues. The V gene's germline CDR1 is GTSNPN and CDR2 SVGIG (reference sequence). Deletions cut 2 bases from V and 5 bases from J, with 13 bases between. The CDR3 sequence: CAWSSRRANEQYF. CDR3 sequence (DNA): TGTGCCTGGAGTTCCCGCAGGGCCAACGAGCAGTACTTC.

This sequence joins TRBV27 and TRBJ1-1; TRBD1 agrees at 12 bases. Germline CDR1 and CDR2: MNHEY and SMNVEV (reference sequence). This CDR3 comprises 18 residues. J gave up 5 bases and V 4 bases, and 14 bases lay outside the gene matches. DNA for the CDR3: TGTGCCAGCAGTTCACTCGGGACAGGGGGCGTGTGGTATACTGAAGCTTTCTTT. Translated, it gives CASSSLGTGGVWYTEAFF.

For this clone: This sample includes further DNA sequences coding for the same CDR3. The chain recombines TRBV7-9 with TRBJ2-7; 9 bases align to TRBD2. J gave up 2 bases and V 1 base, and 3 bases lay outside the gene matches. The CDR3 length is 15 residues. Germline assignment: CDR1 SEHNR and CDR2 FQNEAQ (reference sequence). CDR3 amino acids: CASSLVLAGAYEQYF. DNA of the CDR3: TGTGCCAGCAGCTTAGTACTAGCGGGTGCCTACGAGCAGTACTTC.

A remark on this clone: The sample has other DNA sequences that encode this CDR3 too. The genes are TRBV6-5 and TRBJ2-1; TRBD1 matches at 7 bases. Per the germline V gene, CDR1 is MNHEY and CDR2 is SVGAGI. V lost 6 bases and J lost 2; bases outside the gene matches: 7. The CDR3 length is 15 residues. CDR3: CASSSGQGAYNEQFF. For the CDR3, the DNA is TGTGCCAGCAGCTCGGGGCAGGGGGCCTACAATGAGCAGTTCTTC.

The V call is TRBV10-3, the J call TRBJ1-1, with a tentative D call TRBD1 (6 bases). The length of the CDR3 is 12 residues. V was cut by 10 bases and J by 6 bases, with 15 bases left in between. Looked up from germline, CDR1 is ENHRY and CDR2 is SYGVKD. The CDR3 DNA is TGTGCCACCAACGACAGGAGCGCTGAAGCTTTCTTT. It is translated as CATNDRSAEAFF.

The CDR3 DNA sequence: TGTGCCAGCAACATGGAGGGTCAGCCCCAGCATTTT. This sequence encodes CASNMEGQPQHF. The V call is TRBV19, the J call TRBJ1-5; the D is unclear. From germline, CDR1 is LNHDA and CDR2 SQIVND (reference sequence). The CDR3 consists of 12 residues. V lost 9 bases and J 6 bases, leaving 12 bases between the germline ends. Combining the CDR3 with reference TRBV19 and TRBJ1-5 gives the whole variable domain DGGITQSPKYLFRKEGQNVTLSCEQNLNHDAMYWYRQDPGQGLRLIYYSQIVNDFQKGDIAEGYSVSREKKESFPLTVTSAQKNPTAFYLCASNMEGQPQHFGDGTRLSIL.

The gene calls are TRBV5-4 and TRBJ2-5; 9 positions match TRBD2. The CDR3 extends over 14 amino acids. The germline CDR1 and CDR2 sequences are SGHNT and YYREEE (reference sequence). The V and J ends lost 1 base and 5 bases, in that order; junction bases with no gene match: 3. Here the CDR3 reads CASSLITSGETQYF. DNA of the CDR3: TGTGCCAGCAGCTTGATTACTAGCGGGGAGACCCAGTACTTC.

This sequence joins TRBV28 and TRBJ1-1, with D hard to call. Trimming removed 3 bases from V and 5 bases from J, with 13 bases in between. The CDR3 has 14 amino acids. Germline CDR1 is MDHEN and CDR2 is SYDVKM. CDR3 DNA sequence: TGTGCCAGCAGTTTGCTGGAGGGAGGGACTGAAGCTTTCTTT. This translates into CASSLLEGGTEAFF.

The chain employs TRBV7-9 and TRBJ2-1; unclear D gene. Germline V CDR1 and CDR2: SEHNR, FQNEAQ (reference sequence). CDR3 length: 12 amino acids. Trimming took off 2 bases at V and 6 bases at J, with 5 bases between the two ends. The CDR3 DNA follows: TGTGCCAGCAGCTTACTCGTCAATGAGCAGTTCTTC. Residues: CASSLLVNEQFF.

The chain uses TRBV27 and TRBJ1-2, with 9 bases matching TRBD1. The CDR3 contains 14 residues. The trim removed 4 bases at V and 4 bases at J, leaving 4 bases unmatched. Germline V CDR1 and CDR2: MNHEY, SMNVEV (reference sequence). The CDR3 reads CASSSHRGPYGYTF. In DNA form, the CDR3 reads TGTGCCAGCAGTTCCCACAGGGGGCCCTATGGCTACACCTTC.

CDR3 bases: TGTGCCAGCAGTCCCTTCGGGGGGGGAAACACCATATATTTT. This sequence encodes CASSPFGGGNTIYF. The chain has TRBV27 and TRBJ1-3; D is perhaps TRBD1 (5 bases). V was trimmed by 5 bases and J by 4 bases, leaving 12 bases between them. This CDR3 comprises 14 residues. CDR1 and CDR2 from the germline V gene are MNHEY and SMNVEV (reference sequence).

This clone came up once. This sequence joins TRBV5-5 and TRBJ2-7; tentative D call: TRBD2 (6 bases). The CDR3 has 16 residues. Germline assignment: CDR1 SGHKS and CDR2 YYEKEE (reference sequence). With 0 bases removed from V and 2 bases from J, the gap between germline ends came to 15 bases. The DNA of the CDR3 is TGTGCCAGCAGCTTGGCCGGACTACTAAAAACCTACGAGCAGTACTTC. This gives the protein CASSLAGLLKTYEQYF.

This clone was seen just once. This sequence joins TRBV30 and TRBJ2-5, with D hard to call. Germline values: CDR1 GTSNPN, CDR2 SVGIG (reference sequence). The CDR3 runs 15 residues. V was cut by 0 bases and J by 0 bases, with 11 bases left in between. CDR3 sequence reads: CAWSVGGWYQETQYF. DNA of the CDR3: TGTGCCTGGAGTGTTGGCGGTTGGTACCAAGAGACCCAGTACTTC.

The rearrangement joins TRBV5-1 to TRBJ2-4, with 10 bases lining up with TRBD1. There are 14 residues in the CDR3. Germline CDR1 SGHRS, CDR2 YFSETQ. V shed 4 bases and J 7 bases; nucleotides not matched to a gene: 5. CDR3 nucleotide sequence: TGCGCCAGCAGCCCGGGACAGGGGTTGAACATTCAGTACTTC. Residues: CASSPGQGLNIQYF. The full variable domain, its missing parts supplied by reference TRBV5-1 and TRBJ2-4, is KAGVTQTPRYLIKTRGQQVTLSCSPISGHRSVSWYQQTPGQGLQFLFEYFSETQRNKGNFPGRFSGRQFSNSRSEMNVSTLELGDSALYLCASSPGQGLNIQYFGAGTRLSVL.